The 31 T cell receptor beta chains below all came from one sample that was sequenced in a study of cytotoxic CD8 clonotypes in ibrutinib-treated CLL. This table comes from immunoSEQ multiplex PCR, and its TCRdb copy is limited to in-frame clones, with some not included. The repertoire consists of tens of thousands of clones, with almost 70% occurring once and the leading ten covering approximately 13%. Here the sequenced sample was PBMCs, taken after 12 months of ibrutinib treatment. These receptors came from a human donor with chronic lymphocytic leukemia.

The chain uses TRBV5-4 and TRBJ1-5; 8 positions match TRBD1. Germline V CDR1 and CDR2: SGHNT, YYREEE (reference sequence). This CDR3 spans 15 amino acids. V shed 0 bases, J shed 4 bases, and the junction held 3 bases outside the gene matches. The CDR3 loop is CASSLGGQDNQPQHF. CDR3 nucleotide sequence: TGTGCCAGCAGCTTGGGGGGACAGGATAATCAGCCCCAGCATTTT.

This clone was observed a single time. The V call is TRBV29-1, the J call TRBJ2-1, with 12 nucleotides matching TRBD2. There are 15 residues in the CDR3. Unmatched junction bases numbered 6, after V lost 6 bases and J lost 3 bases. Germline lookup yields CDR1 SQVTM and CDR2 ANQGSEA. CDR3 sequence reads: CSVRLAGARYNEQFF. CDR3 coding DNA: TGCAGCGTAAGACTAGCGGGAGCCCGCTACAATGAGCAGTTCTTC.

CDR3 loop: CASSLGAYEQYF. The CDR3 DNA reads as TGTGCCAGCAGCTTAGGTGCCTACGAGCAGTACTTC. The gene calls are TRBV7-6 and TRBJ2-7; D unclear. Germline V lookup: CDR1 SGHVS, CDR2 FNYEAQ. The CDR3 contains 12 residues. Trimming stripped 1 base from V and 2 bases from J, with 3 bases between.

The rearrangement uses TRBV6-1 and TRBJ1-5; D remains ambiguous. The CDR3 runs 15 residues. V dropped 1 base and J dropped 0 bases, with 7 bases sitting between them. Germline lookup yields CDR1 MNHNS and CDR2 SASEGT. CDR3 protein: CASSEVTLSNQPQHF. CDR3 DNA: TGTGCCAGCAGTGAAGTGACACTTAGCAATCAGCCCCAGCATTTT.

The rearrangement uses TRBV19 and TRBJ1-2; no reliable D call. Per the germline V gene, CDR1 is LNHDA and CDR2 is SQIVND (reference sequence). CDR3 length equals 12 residues. V shed 10 bases and J shed 4 bases, with 13 bases lying between them. CDR3 sequence (DNA): TGTGCCACCCTCGGAGGGATCTATGGCTACACCTTC. Its protein is CATLGGIYGYTF.

V is TRBV5-4 and J is TRBJ1-4, with 9 nucleotides matching TRBD1. J gave up 6 bases and V 4 bases, and 10 bases lay outside the gene matches. The CDR3 spans 16 residues. Germline values: CDR1 SGHNT, CDR2 YYREEE (reference sequence). The CDR3 DNA is TGTGCCAGCAGCATACCACGGGACAGGGTTCATGAAAAACTGTTTTTT. It specifies CASSIPRDRVHEKLFF.

This clone was seen more than once but under ten times. The chain has TRBV5-4 and TRBJ1-4, with D maybe TRBD1 (5 bases). This CDR3 has 14 residues. Germline values: CDR1 SGHNT, CDR2 YYREEE (reference sequence). The V gene lost 3 bases and the J gene lost 5 bases, with 11 bases spanning the gap. The CDR3 nucleotides read TGTGCCAGCAGCTCATGGGGGTGGAATGAAAAACTGTTTTTT. This sequence encodes CASSSWGWNEKLFF.

The CDR3 DNA reads as TGTGCCACCAGCAGAGCGACTTCCCAAGAGACCCAGTACTTC. It is translated as CATSRATSQETQYF. The chain couples TRBV15 to TRBJ2-5; D unresolved. This CDR3 is 14 amino acids long. The V end was cut by 1 base, the J end by 1 base, with 7 bases between. Germline V CDR1 and CDR2: LNHNV, YYDKDF (reference sequence).

The CDR3 DNA is TGTGCCAGTAGTCCCCGACCGTACCAAGAGACCCAGTACTTC. Its protein product is CASSPRPYQETQYF. The chain joins TRBV19 to TRBJ2-5; unclear D gene. CDR3 size: 14 residues. V was clipped by 5 bases and J by 0 bases, with 10 bases between them. Germline values: CDR1 LNHDA, CDR2 SQIVND (reference sequence).

The V and J genes are TRBV5-1 and TRBJ2-3, with D maybe TRBD2 (5 bases). Between the trimmed V and J ends, which lost 1 base and 4 bases, there was a span of 13 bases. The CDR3 spans 15 residues. Germline-derived CDR1 and CDR2 are SGHRS and YFSETQ. The chain's CDR3 is CASSLTSLASDTQYF. CDR3 nucleotide sequence: TGCGCCAGCAGCTTGACTAGTCTAGCTTCAGATACGCAGTATTTT.

The rearrangement uses TRBV6-5 and TRBJ2-7; 12 positions agree with TRBD1. The CDR3 consists of 14 residues. Germline CDR1 reads MNHEY; CDR2 reads SVGAGI. After removal of 6 bases from V and 6 bases from J, the junction contained 6 bases not matched to a gene. The CDR3 coding sequence is TGTGCCAGCAGCACTGGGACAGGGGGCTTCGAGCAGTACTTC. This encodes CASSTGTGGFEQYF.

This clone showed up just once. V usage is TRBV21-1 and J usage is TRBJ2-5; TRBD1 is the table's D call and was not checked against the DNA. TRBV21-1 is assigned pseudogene status. This CDR3 is 16 amino acids long. The CDR3 DNA reads as TGTGCCAGCAGCCCGCGACAGGAGTGGGCAAAAGAGACCCAGTACTTC. It encodes CASSPRQEWAKETQYF.

The rearrangement uses TRBV2 and TRBJ1-1; 7 nucleotides match TRBD1. The germline V gene has CDR1 SNHLY and CDR2 FYNNEI. The CDR3 has 18 amino acids. After removal of 1 base from V and 10 bases from J, the junction contained 21 bases not matched to a gene. CDR3 in DNA: TGTGCCAGCAGTGAAGGGTTCGGACAGGCTCGGGGGCCCTGTGGAGCTTTCTTT. Translating gives CASSEGFGQARGPCGAFF.

The V call is TRBV5-1, the J call TRBJ2-2, with TRBD1 as a possible D gene (6 bases). The germline CDR1 and CDR2 sequences are SGHRS and YFSETQ. Trimming cost V 0 bases and J 7 bases, with 25 bases left between them. This CDR3 spans 19 amino acids. The CDR3, as DNA: TGCGCCAGCAGCTTGGAGAGGGAGCAGGGACACTCCTCGTACGGGGAGCTGTTTTTT. It codes for CASSLEREQGHSSYGELFF.

The rearrangement joins TRBV7-8 to TRBJ2-1; D is undetermined. CDR3 length: 16 residues. The germline V gene has CDR1 SGHVS and CDR2 FQNEAQ. V lost 2 bases, J lost 6 bases, and 17 bases lay in between. The CDR3 is CASSLRTVSKGNEQFF. The DNA of the CDR3 is TGTGCCAGCAGCTTAAGGACCGTTTCAAAGGGCAATGAGCAGTTCTTC.

CDR3 coding DNA: TGTGCCAGTAGTACGGGCAACCAAGAGACCCAGTACTTC. Protein product: CASSTGNQETQYF. The V call is TRBV19, the J call TRBJ2-5, with no clear D. CDR3 length: 13 residues. Germline lookup yields CDR1 LNHDA and CDR2 SQIVND (reference sequence). V lost 4 bases and J lost 0, with 6 bases in between.

This chain joins TRBV7-9 and TRBJ2-5, with 11 bases that match TRBD1. Losses at the gene ends were 2 bases for V and 5 bases for J; bases not matched to a gene: 13. Looked up from germline, CDR1 is SEHNR and CDR2 is FQNEAQ (reference sequence). The CDR3 loop spans 18 amino acids. DNA for the CDR3: TGTGCCAGCAGCTTATTGGACCGGGACAGGGGGTTTAAGGAGACCCAGTACTTC. Its translation: CASSLLDRDRGFKETQYF.

The chain is built from TRBV5-4 and TRBJ2-1; 11 bases agree with TRBD2. CDR3 length equals 14 residues. V shed 3 bases and J 6 bases; nucleotides not matched to a gene: 2. CDR1 is SGHNT, CDR2 YYREEE, per germline (reference sequence). The CDR3 coding sequence is TGTGCCAGCAGCTCCGGGACTAGCGGCAATGAGCAGTTCTTC. It is translated as CASSSGTSGNEQFF.

The CDR3 here is CASSNTGVLIPNEQFF. The DNA for the CDR3 is TGTGCCAGCAGCAACACAGGGGTACTTATTCCCAATGAGCAGTTCTTC. The V call is TRBV7-6, the J call TRBJ2-1; TRBD1 aligns across 7 bases. The CDR3 has 16 amino acids. J was trimmed by 6 bases and V by 5 bases; bases with no gene match: 13. Germline V lookup: CDR1 SGHVS, CDR2 FNYEAQ. Full variable domain (rest looked up from reference TRBV7-6 and TRBJ2-1): GAGVSQSPRYKVTKRGQDVALRCDPISGHVSLYWYRQALGQGPEFLTYFNYEAQQDKSGLPNDRFSAERPEGSISTLTIQRTEQRDSAMYRCASSNTGVLIPNEQFFGPGTRLTVL.

This clone was recorded once. The rearrangement uses TRBV19 and TRBJ1-2; 9 bases line up with TRBD1. CDR3 length: 14 residues. Germline CDR1 and CDR2: LNHDA and SQIVND (reference sequence). Trimming removed 7 bases from V and 6 bases from J; junction bases left unmatched: 9. CDR3 nucleotide sequence: TGTGCCAGTATCCGGGAGGGACAGGGAGATGGCTACACCTTC. It yields the protein CASIREGQGDGYTF. Based on the CDR3 plus reference TRBV19 and TRBJ1-2, the full variable domain is DGGITQSPKYLFRKEGQNVTLSCEQNLNHDAMYWYRQDPGQGLRLIYYSQIVNDFQKGDIAEGYSVSREKKESFPLTVTSAQKNPTAFYLCASIREGQGDGYTFGSGTRLTVV.

The table lists this clone with a few counts. V and J are TRBV5-1 and TRBJ1-1; D uncertain. The V and J ends lost 2 bases and 4 bases respectively, with 12 bases between them. Germline-derived CDR1 and CDR2 are SGHRS and YFSETQ. The CDR3 length is 14 residues. CDR3 bases: TGCGCCAGCAGCTTAGGCGGTGAGGGCACTGAAGCTTTCTTT. Residues: CASSLGGEGTEAFF. The entire variable domain, with the rest obtained from reference TRBV5-1 and TRBJ1-1, is as follows: KAGVTQTPRYLIKTRGQQVTLSCSPISGHRSVSWYQQTPGQGLQFLFEYFSETQRNKGNFPGRFSGRQFSNSRSEMNVSTLELGDSALYLCASSLGGEGTEAFFGQGTRLTVV.

This chain connects TRBV6-5 to TRBJ2-3; unclear D gene. The V and J ends lost 4 bases and 6 bases respectively, with 8 bases between them. In germline, CDR1 is MNHEY, CDR2 SVGAGI. CDR3 length: 12 amino acids. The CDR3 region is CASSFIGDTQYF. CDR3 DNA: TGTGCCAGCAGTTTTATCGGGGATACGCAGTATTTT.

This chain connects TRBV19 to TRBJ2-1; 7 bases align to TRBD2. This CDR3 is built from 14 residues. The junction had 5 bases not matched to a gene; V was cut back by 9 bases and J by 0 bases. Germline V gives CDR1 LNHDA, CDR2 SQIVND (reference sequence). CDR3: CASQLASSYNEQFF. In nucleotides, the CDR3 is TGTGCCAGCCAACTAGCGAGCTCCTACAATGAGCAGTTCTTC.

In its sample, this clone was seen a few times. The rearrangement joins TRBV7-2 to TRBJ2-3, with 7 bases aligning to TRBD2. Germline-derived CDR1 and CDR2 are SGHTA and FQGNSA. J lost 6 bases, V lost 5 bases, and 14 bases had no gene match. This CDR3 is built from 16 residues. CDR3 in amino acids: CASSVSSSGGWDTQYF. The CDR3 nucleotides are TGTGCCAGCAGCGTGTCATCTAGCGGAGGGTGGGATACGCAGTATTTT.

This clone was observed a few times. The J gene is TRBJ1-2, the V gene TRBV28; weak D call: TRBD1 (6 bases). This CDR3 is built from 12 residues. The V end was cut by 4 bases, the J end by 6 bases, with 9 bases between. Germline loops: CDR1 MDHEN, CDR2 SYDVKM. CDR3 bases: TGTGCCAGCAGTTACAGGGACGATGGCTACACCTTC. It specifies CASSYRDDGYTF.

The rearrangement links TRBV7-2 to TRBJ2-7; 13 bases match TRBD2. The trim removed 5 bases at V and 9 bases at J, leaving 7 bases unmatched. Germline V CDR1 and CDR2: SGHTA, FQGNSA. CDR3 size: 14 residues. This CDR3 reads CASSPGLAGTGQYF. The DNA for the CDR3 is TGTGCCAGCAGCCCGGGACTAGCGGGAACCGGGCAGTACTTC.

This clone was detected a few times. The DNA of the CDR3 is TGTGCCAGCAGTCCACTCGAGGGACAGGGGAATGAAAAACTGTTTTTT. Its protein product is CASSPLEGQGNEKLFF. The rearrangement uses TRBV28 and TRBJ1-4, with 10 bases matching TRBD1. V trimming: 5 bases; J trimming: 5 bases; junction bases outside the gene matches: 8. The CDR3 is made up of 16 amino acids. Germline V gene data show CDR1 as MDHEN and CDR2 as SYDVKM. The full variable domain, its missing parts supplied by reference TRBV28 and TRBJ1-4, is DVKVTQSSRYLVKRTGEKVFLECVQDMDHENMFWYRQDPGLGLRLIYFSYDVKMKEKGDIPEGYSVSREKKERFSLILESASTNQTSMYLCASSPLEGQGNEKLFFGSGTQLSVL.

The chain has TRBV28 and TRBJ1-1; 7 bases line up with TRBD1. The CDR3 contains 15 residues. Per the germline V gene, CDR1 is MDHEN and CDR2 is SYDVKM. Trimming at V came to 7 bases and at J to 5 bases, leaving 13 bases not matched to a gene. CDR3 protein: CASKSGRGKGTEAFF. CDR3 coding DNA: TGTGCCAGCAAATCGGGCAGGGGGAAAGGTACTGAAGCTTTCTTT.

The chain couples TRBV27 to TRBJ2-1; possible D gene TRBD2, 6 bases. This CDR3 is built from 13 residues. CDR1 and CDR2 (germline): MNHEY, SMNVEV (reference sequence). Trimming shortened V by 8 bases and J by 7 bases, and 15 bases separated the two germline ends. The CDR3 protein is CASRPGSSNEQFF. CDR3 coding DNA: TGTGCCAGCCGACCCGGGAGTTCAAATGAGCAGTTCTTC.

In regard to this clone: The junction and the germline gene differ at one end; a read error may be behind it. The chain combines TRBV19 with TRBJ2-7; TRBD1 is a possible D gene (6 bases). Germline CDR1 reads LNHDA; CDR2 reads SQIVND (reference sequence). This CDR3 is built from 13 residues. In DNA form, the CDR3 reads TGTGCCGGTAGTACGGACAGATACTACGAGCAGCACTTC. This gives the protein CAGSTDRYYEQHF. Together with reference TRBV19 and TRBJ2-7, the CDR3 gives the full variable domain: DGGITQSPKYLFRKEGQNVTLSCEQNLNHDAMYWYRQDPGQGLRLIYYSQIVNDFQKGDIAEGYSVSREKKESFPLTVTSAQKNPTAFYLCAGSTDRYYEQHFGPGTRLTVT.

This chain links TRBV23-1 with TRBJ2-7; 11 bases are a match to TRBD2. TRBV23-1 is an open reading frame, and its role is uncertain. J was trimmed by 6 bases and V by 4 bases; bases with no gene match: 5. CDR3 length: 14 residues. CDR3 bases: TGCGCCAGCAGTCCACTAGCGGGAGCACCCGAGCAGTACTTC. The encoded protein is CASSPLAGAPEQYF.